These 5 T cell receptor beta chains were all obtained from the same sample, sequenced in a study of T-cell memory formation after mild COVID-19. MiXCR was run by TCRdb on the 5' RACE reads, yielding one entry per CDR3 protein. The data show over 350,000 distinct CDR3 sequences, about 16% seen once. The sequencing input was PBMCs or a T cell subset sorted from them (not recorded which). All receptors derive from a young man who had mild COVID-19 (a few samples of this study predate the infection). Cell type and time point are not known.

V usage is TRBV5-1 and J usage is TRBJ2-1; 7 nucleotides agree with TRBD1. Trimming cost V 4 bases and J 6 bases; bases outside gene matches: 10. The CDR3 is 15 residues long. In germline, CDR1 is SGHRS, CDR2 YFSETQ. This CDR3 is CASSGTVAPFNEQFF. DNA for the CDR3: TGCGCCAGCAGCGGGACAGTGGCGCCCTTCAATGAGCAGTTCTTC. The whole variable domain, remainder taken from reference TRBV5-1 and TRBJ2-1, is KAGVTQTPRYLIKTRGQQVTLSCSPISGHRSVSWYQQTPGQGLQFLFEYFSETQRNKGNFPGRFSGRQFSNSRSEMNVSTLELGDSALYLCASSGTVAPFNEQFFGPGTRLTVL.

In its sample, this clonotype was seen many times. The chain carries TRBV7-9 and TRBJ2-5, with D unclear. Per the germline V gene, CDR1 is SEHNR and CDR2 is FQNEAQ (reference sequence). Trimming left V 6 bases short and J 5 bases short, with 10 bases between. This CDR3 spans 12 amino acids. The CDR3 protein is CASSQSRETQYF. CDR3 DNA: TGTGCCAGCAGTCAAAGTCGGGAGACCCAGTACTTC.

This clonotype was detected a few times. This chain joins TRBV6-2 or TRBV6-3 and TRBJ2-6, with 8 nucleotides matching TRBD2. This CDR3 has 15 residues. The V gene end was trimmed by 8 bases and the J gene end by 4 bases; junction bases not matched to a gene: 7. Germline V CDR1 and CDR2: MNHEY, SVGEGT. The CDR3 DNA sequence: TGTGCCAGCCAACCGGGAGGGGCAGGGGCCAACGTCCTGACTTTC. Its translation: CASQPGGAGANVLTF.

This clonotype has just a few counts. The chain has TRBV9 and TRBJ2-1; a weak D match, TRBD2 (7 bases). Trimming removed 3 bases from V and 10 bases from J, with 17 bases in between. From germline, CDR1 is SGDLS and CDR2 YYNGEE. The CDR3 consists of 14 residues. The CDR3 sequence is CASSGLVGGVEQFF. The CDR3 nucleotides are TGTGCCAGCAGCGGACTAGTAGGGGGGGTGGAGCAGTTCTTC.

This clonotype has ten or more counts. This rearrangement joins TRBV7-2 to TRBJ2-2, with D hard to call. From germline, CDR1 is SGHTA and CDR2 FQGNSA. The CDR3 covers 12 residues. V lost 1 base and J 3 bases, leaving 0 bases between the germline ends. The CDR3 region is CASSLDTGELFF. The CDR3 coding sequence is TGTGCCAGCAGCTTAGACACCGGGGAGCTGTTTTTT.